Below, 10 T cell receptor beta chains from the same sample are listed, as sequenced in a study of response to subunit inactivated influenza vaccine. TCRdb itself ran the RT-PCR reads through MiXCR, one entry per CDR3 protein. The sample comprises about 170,000 distinct CDR3 sequences, approximately 12% of which are singletons, and 25% to 35% rests with the top ten. These data are also associated with another study on T cells expressing NK-cell markers. That paper adds: 5'RACE template switching with UMIs produced the TCR beta cDNA.

This sample comprised CD8+ T cells sorted from PBMCs, obtained approximately 12 days after vaccination. Every receptor here comes from a man aged 50 or older who received an inactivated influenza vaccine.

This chain connects TRBV7-9 to TRBJ1-2; 9 bases map to TRBD1. V dropped 5 bases and J dropped 1; count of bases not matched to a gene: 8. Germline values: CDR1 SEHNR, CDR2 FQNEAQ (reference sequence). The CDR3 runs to 16 residues. CDR3 in amino acids: CASSPRQGELNYGYTF. The DNA of the CDR3 is TGTGCCAGCAGCCCCCGACAGGGGGAACTTAACTATGGCTACACCTTC.

This clonotype showed up just a few times. This chain connects TRBV27 to TRBJ2-7; TRBD2 matches 9 bases. The CDR3 consists of 14 residues. Germline values: CDR1 MNHEY, CDR2 SMNVEV (reference sequence). After removal of 5 bases from V and 0 bases from J, the junction contained 2 bases not matched to a gene. CDR3 DNA sequence: TGTGCCAGCAGTGTTAGCGGGAGCTCCTACGAGCAGTACTTC. Its protein product is CASSVSGSSYEQYF.

V gene TRBV7-8 combines with J gene TRBJ1-1; 7 bases are shared with TRBD1. The CDR3 sequence is 17 residues long. Germline CDR1 reads SGHVS; CDR2 reads FQNEAQ. Trimming removed 4 bases from V and 4 bases from J; junction bases left unmatched: 15. In DNA, the CDR3 is TGTGCCAGCAGCTACACTACAGGGGATCCAGGTAGCACTGAAGCTTTCTTT. Its translation is CASSYTTGDPGSTEAFF.

This clonotype occurred a few times. The gene calls are TRBV13 and TRBJ2-5; TRBD2 is a possible D gene (5 bases). Germline CDR1 reads PRHDT; CDR2 reads FYEKMQ (reference sequence). The CDR3 covers 13 residues. The V end was cut by 4 bases, the J end by 5 bases, with 11 bases between. The CDR3 spells CASSYAGWETQYF. CDR3 DNA: TGTGCCAGCAGCTATGCGGGTTGGGAGACCCAGTACTTC.

V and J are TRBV20-1 and TRBJ2-3; 12 positions agree with TRBD1. The J segment lost 2 bases and the V segment lost 5 bases, leaving 11 bases of the junction unmatched. The CDR3 length is 17 residues. Germline V gene data show CDR1 as DFQATT and CDR2 as SNEGSKA (reference sequence). This CDR3 is CSAPGTGGSGATDTQYF. CDR3 bases: TGCAGTGCTCCCGGGACAGGGGGCTCAGGCGCCACAGATACGCAGTATTTT.

The table lists this clonotype with many counts. V is TRBV7-9 and J is TRBJ2-1; D may be TRBD1 (6 bases). The CDR3 consists of 16 residues. The germline V gene encodes CDR1 SEHNR and CDR2 FQNEAQ (reference sequence). V lost 6 bases and J lost 7, with 22 bases in between. In nucleotides, the CDR3 is TGTGCCAGCAGTCCACCTCACAGTGGACAGAGGAATGAGCAGTTCTTC. It encodes CASSPPHSGQRNEQFF.

The rearrangement uses TRBV20-1 and TRBJ1-1; no clear D gene. CDR3 length equals 11 residues. The V gene lost 7 bases and the J gene lost 7 bases, with 13 bases spanning the gap. Looked up from germline, CDR1 is DFQATT and CDR2 is SNEGSKA (reference sequence). In nucleotides, the CDR3 is TGCAGTGTTATGAATTATTTTGAAGCTTTCTTT. Translation gives CSVMNYFEAFF.

This clonotype appeared a few times. This chain links TRBV24-1 with TRBJ1-2; D possibly corresponds to TRBD1 (5 bases). The CDR3 sequence is 14 residues long. Deletions cut 4 bases from V and 2 bases from J, with 10 bases between. The V gene's germline CDR1 is KGHDR and CDR2 SFDVKD. The DNA of the CDR3 is TGTGCCACCAGTGAATACGACAGAAACTATGGCTACACCTTC. Amino acids: CATSEYDRNYGYTF.

Details on this clonotype: This may arise from a read error, as a much more abundant clone is one base away. This chain uses TRBV20-1 with TRBJ2-5; a weak D match, TRBD1 (5 bases). Germline V gene lookup returns CDR1 DFQATT and CDR2 SNEGSKA (reference sequence). The CDR3 is made up of 13 amino acids. In nucleotides, the CDR3 is TGCAGTGCTAGAGAGACAGAAGAAGAGACCCAGTCCTTC. Encoded protein: CSARETEEETQSF.

This clonotype was found a few times. The V call is TRBV19, the J call TRBJ2-7, with 8 bases aligning to TRBD1. Losses at the gene ends were 3 bases for V and 4 bases for J; bases not matched to a gene: 5. The CDR3 is 14 residues long. From germline, CDR1 is LNHDA and CDR2 SQIVND (reference sequence). CDR3 sequence (DNA): TGTGCCAGTAGTATCTCTGGGACAGGATACGAGCAGTACTTC. Translating gives CASSISGTGYEQYF.